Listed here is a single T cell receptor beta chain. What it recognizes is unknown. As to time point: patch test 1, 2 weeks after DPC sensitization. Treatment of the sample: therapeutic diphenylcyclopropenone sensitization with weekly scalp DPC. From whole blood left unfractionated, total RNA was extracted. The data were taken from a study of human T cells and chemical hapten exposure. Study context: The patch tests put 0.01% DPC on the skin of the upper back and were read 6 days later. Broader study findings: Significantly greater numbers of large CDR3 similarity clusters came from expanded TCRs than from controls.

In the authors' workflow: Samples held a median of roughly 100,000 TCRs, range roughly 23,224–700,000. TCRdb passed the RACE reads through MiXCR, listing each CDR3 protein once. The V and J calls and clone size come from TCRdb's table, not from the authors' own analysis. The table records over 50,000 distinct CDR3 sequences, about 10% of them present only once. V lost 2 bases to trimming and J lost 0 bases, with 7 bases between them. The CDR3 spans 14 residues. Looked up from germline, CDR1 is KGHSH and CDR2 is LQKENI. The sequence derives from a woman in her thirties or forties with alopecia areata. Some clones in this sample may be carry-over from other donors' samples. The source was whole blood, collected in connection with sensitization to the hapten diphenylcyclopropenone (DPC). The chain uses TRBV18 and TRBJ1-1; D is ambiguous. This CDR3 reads CASSPGFMNTEAFF. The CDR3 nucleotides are TGTGCCAGCTCACCAGGGTTCATGAACACTGAAGCTTTCTTT.